The source of this TCR beta chain is a study of T cell clones after liver transplantation. Sequenced by immunoSEQ multiplex PCR; TCRdb stores in-frame clones only, minus some. Of roughly 80,000 clones detected, over 80% appear once; the ten largest clones hold under 0.6%. The CDR3 extends over 15 amino acids. From germline, CDR1 is LNHDA and CDR2 SQIVND (reference sequence). V was clipped by 6 bases and J by 5 bases, with 17 bases between them. The sample consisted of CD4+ T cells from blood, taken 45 to 46 months after liver transplant. The rearrangement uses TRBV19 and TRBJ2-1, with D perhaps assigned TRBD1 or TRBD2 (5 bases each). This clonotype was sampled from a human patient who received a liver transplant. Some T cells may arise from the graft donor. The CDR3, as DNA: TGTGCCAGTAGGGACGGGCCGGGGCCTAACAATGAGCAGTTCTTC. Its translation: CASRDGPGPNNEQFF. The full variable domain, rest sourced from reference TRBV19 and TRBJ2-1, is DGGITQSPKYLFRKEGQNVTLSCEQNLNHDAMYWYRQDPGQGLRLIYYSQIVNDFQKGDIAEGYSVSREKKESFPLTVTSAQKNPTAFYLCASRDGPGPNNEQFFGPGTRLTVL.